This TCR beta chain emerged from a study of OX40 agonist ivuxolimab in advanced cancers. Germline CDR1 reads LNHDA; CDR2 reads SQIVND (reference sequence). Trimming stripped 2 bases from V and 0 bases from J, with 12 bases between. The CDR3 extends over 16 amino acids. Sequencing used immunoSEQ multiplex PCR; TCRdb keeps in-frame clones, though not all of them. The table shows about 92,000 clones, with approximately 90% occurring only once. The source material was CD4+ or CD8+ T cells sorted from blood, sampled in a trial of the OX40 agonist ivuxolimab. This clonotype originated in an adult with an advanced solid tumor such as melanoma, head and neck, liver or kidney cancer. The chain employs TRBV19 and TRBJ2-3; D might be TRBD2 (6 bases). DNA for the CDR3: TGTGCCAGTAGTATATCGCGGGGAGTCAGCACAGATACGCAGTATTTT. It encodes CASSISRGVSTDTQYF.